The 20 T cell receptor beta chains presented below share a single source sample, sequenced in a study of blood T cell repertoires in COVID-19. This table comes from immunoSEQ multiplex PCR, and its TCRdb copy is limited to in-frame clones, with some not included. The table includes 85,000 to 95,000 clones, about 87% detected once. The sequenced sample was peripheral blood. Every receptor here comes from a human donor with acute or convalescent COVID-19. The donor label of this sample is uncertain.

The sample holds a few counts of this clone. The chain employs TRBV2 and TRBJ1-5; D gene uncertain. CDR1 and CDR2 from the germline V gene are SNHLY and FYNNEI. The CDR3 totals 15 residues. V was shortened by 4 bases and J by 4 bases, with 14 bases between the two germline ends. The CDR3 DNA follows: TGTGCCAGCAGTGGGGGAGGGTATCTTAATCAGCCCCAGCATTTT. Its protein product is CASSGGGYLNQPQHF.

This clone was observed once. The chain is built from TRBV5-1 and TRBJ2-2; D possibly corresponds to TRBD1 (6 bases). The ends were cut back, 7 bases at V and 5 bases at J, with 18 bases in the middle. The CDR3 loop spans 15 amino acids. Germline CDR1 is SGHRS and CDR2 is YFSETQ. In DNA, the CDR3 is TGCGCCAGCGTACCGGGGTCAGGGGATACCGGGGAGCTGTTTTTT. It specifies CASVPGSGDTGELFF.

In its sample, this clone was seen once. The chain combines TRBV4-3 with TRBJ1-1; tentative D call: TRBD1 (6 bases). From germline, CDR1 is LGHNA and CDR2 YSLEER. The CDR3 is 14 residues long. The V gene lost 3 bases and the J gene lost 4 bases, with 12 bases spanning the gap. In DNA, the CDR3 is TGCGCCAGCAGCCACCACAGGGTCGGCACTGAAGCTTTCTTT. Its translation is CASSHHRVGTEAFF.

CDR3 region: CASSEYAGGWTDTQYF. The CDR3 region has the DNA TGTGCCAGCAGTGAGTACGCGGGGGGGTGGACAGATACGCAGTATTTT. The chain employs TRBV6-1 and TRBJ2-3; 9 bases agree with TRBD2. The V and J ends lost 3 bases and 3 bases, in that order; junction bases with no gene match: 7. From germline, CDR1 is MNHNS and CDR2 SASEGT. The CDR3 covers 16 residues.

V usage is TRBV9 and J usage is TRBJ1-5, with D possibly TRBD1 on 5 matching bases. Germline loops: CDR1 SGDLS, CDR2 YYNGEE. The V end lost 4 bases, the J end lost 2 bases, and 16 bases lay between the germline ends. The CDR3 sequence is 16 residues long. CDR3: CASSPRGDSRNQPQHF. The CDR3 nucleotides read TGTGCCAGCAGCCCACGGGGGGACTCCCGCAATCAGCCCCAGCATTTT.

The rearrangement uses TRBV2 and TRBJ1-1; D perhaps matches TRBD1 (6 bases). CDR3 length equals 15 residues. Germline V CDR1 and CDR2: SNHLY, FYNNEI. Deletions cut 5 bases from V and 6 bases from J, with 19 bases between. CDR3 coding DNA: TGTGCCAGCAGTAAAGACAGAGGGGGGGACCCTGAAGCTTTCTTT. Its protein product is CASSKDRGGDPEAFF.

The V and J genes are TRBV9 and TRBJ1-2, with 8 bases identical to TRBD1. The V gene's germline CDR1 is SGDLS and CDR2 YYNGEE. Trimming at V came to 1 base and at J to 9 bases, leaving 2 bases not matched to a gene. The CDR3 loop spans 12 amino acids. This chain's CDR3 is CASSVQGARYTF. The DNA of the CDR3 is TGTGCCAGCAGCGTACAGGGGGCTCGCTACACCTTC.

The DNA of the CDR3 is TGTGCCAGCAGAGCCGAACAGGGTTACTCCGAGCAGTACTTC. It yields the protein CASRAEQGYSEQYF. The rearrangement uses TRBV2 and TRBJ2-7; tentatively, D is TRBD1 (6 bases). V gave up 6 bases and J gave up 6 bases, with 18 bases separating them. Per the germline V gene, CDR1 is SNHLY and CDR2 is FYNNEI. This CDR3 is 14 amino acids long. The whole variable domain, filled in from reference TRBV2 and TRBJ2-7, reads EPEVTQTPSHQVTQMGQEVILRCVPISNHLYFYWYRQILGQKVEFLVSFYNNEISEKSEIFDDQFSVERPDGSNFTLKIRSTKLEDSAMYFCASRAEQGYSEQYFGPGTRLTVT.

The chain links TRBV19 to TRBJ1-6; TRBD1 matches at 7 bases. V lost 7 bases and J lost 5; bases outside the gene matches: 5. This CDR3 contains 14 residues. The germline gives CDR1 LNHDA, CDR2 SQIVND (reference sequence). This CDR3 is CASNLGQDNSPLHF. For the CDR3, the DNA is TGTGCCAGTAACCTAGGACAGGATAATTCACCCCTCCACTTT. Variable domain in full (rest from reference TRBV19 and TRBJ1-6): DGGITQSPKYLFRKEGQNVTLSCEQNLNHDAMYWYRQDPGQGLRLIYYSQIVNDFQKGDIAEGYSVSREKKESFPLTVTSAQKNPTAFYLCASNLGQDNSPLHFGNGTRLTVT.

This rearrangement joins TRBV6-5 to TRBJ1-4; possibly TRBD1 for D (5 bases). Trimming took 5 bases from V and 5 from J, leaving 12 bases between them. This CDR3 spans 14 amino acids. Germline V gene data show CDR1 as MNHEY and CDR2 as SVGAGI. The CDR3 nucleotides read TGTGCCAGCAGTCGGACACAGTCGAATGAAAAACTGTTTTTT. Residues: CASSRTQSNEKLFF.

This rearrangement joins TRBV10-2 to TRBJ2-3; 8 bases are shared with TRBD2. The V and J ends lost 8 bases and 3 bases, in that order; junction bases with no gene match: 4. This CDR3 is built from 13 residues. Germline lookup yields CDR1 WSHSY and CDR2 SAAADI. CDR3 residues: CASGIAGTDTQYF. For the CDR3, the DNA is TGCGCCAGCGGCATAGCGGGAACAGATACGCAGTATTTT.

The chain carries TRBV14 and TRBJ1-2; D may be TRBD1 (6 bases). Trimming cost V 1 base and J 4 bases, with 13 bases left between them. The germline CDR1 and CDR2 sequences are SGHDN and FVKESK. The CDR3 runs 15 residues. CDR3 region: CASSQGKGVIYGYTF. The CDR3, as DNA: TGTGCCAGCAGCCAAGGGAAGGGGGTTATCTATGGCTACACCTTC.

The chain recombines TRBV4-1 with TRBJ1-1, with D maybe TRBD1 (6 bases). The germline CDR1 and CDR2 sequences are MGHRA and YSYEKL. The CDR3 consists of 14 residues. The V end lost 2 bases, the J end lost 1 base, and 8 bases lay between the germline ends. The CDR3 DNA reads TGCGCCAGCAGCCAATCACAGGGGAACACTGAAGCTTTCTTT. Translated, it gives CASSQSQGNTEAFF.

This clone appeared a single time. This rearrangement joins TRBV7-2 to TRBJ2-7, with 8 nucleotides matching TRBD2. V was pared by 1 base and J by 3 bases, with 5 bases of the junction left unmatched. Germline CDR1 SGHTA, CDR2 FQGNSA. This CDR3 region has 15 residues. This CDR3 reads CASSLEGGGNYEQYF. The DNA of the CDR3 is TGTGCCAGCAGCTTAGAGGGCGGGGGGAACTACGAGCAGTACTTC.

The CDR3 DNA reads TGTGCCAGCAGCCAAGAGGCGGGGTACACAGATACGCAGTATTTT. It is translated as CASSQEAGYTDTQYF. The chain joins TRBV3-1 (or the pseudogene TRBV3-2) to TRBJ2-3; maybe TRBD2 (6 bases). Trimming took off 0 bases at V and 2 bases at J, with 9 bases between the two ends. This CDR3 is built from 15 residues. Per germline, CDR1 LGHDT and CDR2 YNNKEL (reference sequence).

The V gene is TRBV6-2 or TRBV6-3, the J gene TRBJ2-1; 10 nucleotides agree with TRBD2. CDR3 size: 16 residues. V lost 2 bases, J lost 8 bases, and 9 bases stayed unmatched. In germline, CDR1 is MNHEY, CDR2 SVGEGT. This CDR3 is CASSYRLGLARDEQFF. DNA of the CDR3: TGTGCCAGCAGTTACCGTCTGGGACTAGCGAGGGATGAGCAGTTCTTC.

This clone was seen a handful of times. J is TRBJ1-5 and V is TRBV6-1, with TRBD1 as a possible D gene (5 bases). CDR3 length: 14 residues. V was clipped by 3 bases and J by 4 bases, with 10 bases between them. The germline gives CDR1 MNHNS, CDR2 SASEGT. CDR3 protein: CASSDTGGNQPQHF. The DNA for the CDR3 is TGTGCCAGCAGTGATACAGGAGGGAATCAGCCCCAGCATTTT.

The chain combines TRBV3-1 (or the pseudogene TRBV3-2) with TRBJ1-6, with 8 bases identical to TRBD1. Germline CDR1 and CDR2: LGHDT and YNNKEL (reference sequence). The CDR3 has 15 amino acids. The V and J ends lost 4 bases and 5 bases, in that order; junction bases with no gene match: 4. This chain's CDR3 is CASSLGTGDNSPLHF. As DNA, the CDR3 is TGTGCCAGCAGCCTAGGGACAGGAGATAATTCACCCCTCCACTTT.

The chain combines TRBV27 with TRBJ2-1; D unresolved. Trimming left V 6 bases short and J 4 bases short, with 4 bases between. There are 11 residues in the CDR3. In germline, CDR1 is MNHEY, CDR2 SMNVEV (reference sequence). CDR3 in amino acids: CASRSYNEQFF. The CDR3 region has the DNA TGTGCCAGCAGGTCATACAATGAGCAGTTCTTC.

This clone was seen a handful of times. CDR3: CASSIYDRGLYEQYF. The CDR3 DNA follows: TGTGCCAGCAGCATATACGACAGGGGGCTCTACGAGCAGTACTTC. V usage is TRBV7-8 and J usage is TRBJ2-7; 10 bases are shared with TRBD1. This CDR3 is built from 15 residues. From germline, CDR1 is SGHVS and CDR2 FQNEAQ. The junction had 7 bases not matched to a gene; V was cut back by 5 bases and J by 3 bases. The whole variable domain, filled in from reference TRBV7-8 and TRBJ2-7, reads GAGVSQSPRYKVAKRGQDVALRCDPISGHVSLFWYQQALGQGPEFLTYFQNEAQLDKSGLPSDRFFAERPEGSVSTLKIQRTQQEDSAVYLCASSIYDRGLYEQYFGPGTRLTVT.